These 2 T cell receptor beta chains share one sample of origin, sequenced in a study of blood T cell repertoires in COVID-19. Sequenced by immunoSEQ multiplex PCR; TCRdb stores in-frame clones only, minus some. The data show 150,000 to 200,000 clones, around 81% seen once. The sequencing input was peripheral blood. These receptors came from a human donor with acute or convalescent COVID-19. The donor label of this sample is uncertain.

The chain has TRBV7-6 and TRBJ2-6; D perhaps matches TRBD2 (5 bases). Trimming stripped 5 bases from V and 4 bases from J, with 12 bases between. The CDR3 contains 15 residues. CDR1 is SGHVS, CDR2 FNYEAQ, per germline. The CDR3 DNA reads TGTGCCAGCAGCCCGGACGAGGGAGGGGCCAACGTCCTGACTTTC. This codes for CASSPDEGGANVLTF. Full variable domain (outside the CDR3, taken from reference TRBV7-6 and TRBJ2-6): GAGVSQSPRYKVTKRGQDVALRCDPISGHVSLYWYRQALGQGPEFLTYFNYEAQQDKSGLPNDRFSAERPEGSISTLTIQRTEQRDSAMYRCASSPDEGGANVLTFGAGSRLTVL.

The chain couples TRBV6-1 to TRBJ2-1; 8 positions agree with TRBD2. V shed 4 bases, J shed 1 base, and the junction held 6 bases outside the gene matches. This CDR3 contains 16 residues. Germline CDR1 and CDR2: MNHNS and SASEGT. For the CDR3, the DNA is TGTGCCAGCAGTGGTCTTGCGGGAGGTTCCTACAATGAGCAGTTCTTC. Its protein product is CASSGLAGGSYNEQFF.